The rows below give T cell receptor beta chains drawn from one sample of a study of T cell responses to AZD1222 COVID-19 vaccine. Profiling relied on immunoSEQ multiplex PCR, and the TCRdb table lists in-frame clones only, not all of them. The sample records roughly 120,000 clones, around 89% being singletons. Sample: peripheral blood, taken on day 0 of AZD1222 vaccination. The receptors shown here come from an adult in good health. The CDR3 runs from the conserved cysteine through the conserved F or W. A D gene is named only where the DNA matches it firmly. Clone size is shown for a subset of rows, as once, few, many or a class of expanded clone.

j_call: TRBJ2-4; v_call: TRBV7-2; clone_size: NA; d_call: NA; cdr3_aa: CASSFSAFGRGQNIQYF; cdr3_nt: TGTGCCAGCAGCTTCTCCGCATTCGGGAGGGGGCAAAACATTCAGTACTTC
j_call: TRBJ2-1; v_call: TRBV7-2; clone_size: NA; d_call: TRBD1; cdr3_aa: CASSSQGLGEQFF; cdr3_nt: TGTGCCAGCAGCTCACAGGGGTTGGGGGAGCAGTTCTTC
j_call: TRBJ1-3; v_call: TRBV5-1; clone_size: NA; d_call: NA; cdr3_aa: CASGQGASGNTIYF; cdr3_nt: TGCGCCAGCGGACAAGGAGCGTCTGGAAACACCATATATTTT
j_call: TRBJ2-5; v_call: TRBV3-1/TRBV3-2; clone_size: NA; d_call: TRBD2; cdr3_aa: CASSQDLTSGETQYF; cdr3_nt: TGTGCCAGCAGCCAAGATCTCACTAGCGGAGAGACCCAGTACTTC
j_call: TRBJ2-3; v_call: TRBV19; clone_size: NA; d_call: NA; cdr3_aa: CASSMGFPGGDTQYF; cdr3_nt: TGTGCCAGTAGTATGGGCTTCCCCGGCGGAGATACGCAGTATTTT
j_call: TRBJ2-2; v_call: TRBV29-1; clone_size: NA; d_call: TRBD1; cdr3_aa: CSVQTGATFTGELFF; cdr3_nt: TGCAGCGTTCAAACAGGGGCCACTTTCACCGGGGAGCTGTTTTTT
j_call: TRBJ1-2; v_call: TRBV10-3; clone_size: NA; d_call: TRBD1; cdr3_aa: CAISAQQGQGSGYTF; cdr3_nt: TGTGCCATCAGTGCCCAACAGGGACAGGGCTCTGGCTACACCTTC
j_call: TRBJ1-5; v_call: TRBV27; clone_size: NA; d_call: NA; cdr3_aa: CASSLSVGLSQPQHF; cdr3_nt: TGTGCCAGCAGTTTATCGGTCGGGCTTAGCCAGCCCCAGCATTTT
j_call: TRBJ2-3; v_call: TRBV18; clone_size: few; d_call: NA; cdr3_aa: CASSLRDTSTDTQYF; cdr3_nt: TGTGCCAGCTCACTCCGGGACACATCCACAGATACGCAGTATTTT
j_call: TRBJ1-1; v_call: TRBV27; clone_size: NA; d_call: NA; cdr3_aa: CASSLHRASKNTEAFF; cdr3_nt: TGTGCCAGCAGTTTACATCGGGCGTCCAAGAACACTGAAGCTTTCTTT
j_call: TRBJ1-5; v_call: TRBV7-9; clone_size: NA; d_call: NA; cdr3_aa: CASSPPPDNQPQHF; cdr3_nt: TGTGCCAGCAGTCCACCCCCAGACAATCAGCCCCAGCATTTT
j_call: TRBJ2-1; v_call: TRBV4-3; clone_size: few; d_call: TRBD2; cdr3_aa: CASSGSGGRYEQFF; cdr3_nt: TGCGCCAGCAGCGGTAGCGGGGGGAGGTATGAGCAGTTCTTC
j_call: TRBJ1-2; v_call: TRBV14; clone_size: NA; d_call: TRBD1; cdr3_aa: CASSQNRGPGYTF; cdr3_nt: TGTGCCAGCAGCCAAAACAGGGGGCCTGGCTACACCTTC
j_call: TRBJ2-7; v_call: TRBV12-3/TRBV12-4; clone_size: few; d_call: NA; cdr3_aa: CASSVYGNEQYF; cdr3_nt: TGTGCCAGCAGTGTCTACGGGAATGAGCAGTACTTC
j_call: TRBJ1-5; v_call: TRBV18; clone_size: NA; d_call: NA; cdr3_aa: CASSWDSNQPQHF; cdr3_nt: TGTGCCAGCTCATGGGACAGCAATCAGCCCCAGCATTTT
j_call: TRBJ2-2; v_call: TRBV27; clone_size: few; d_call: NA; cdr3_aa: CASSSNTGELFF; cdr3_nt: TGTGCCAGCAGTTCTAACACCGGGGAGCTGTTTTTT
j_call: TRBJ2-7; v_call: TRBV6-5; clone_size: NA; d_call: NA; cdr3_aa: CASTAAYYEQYF; cdr3_nt: TGTGCCAGCACCGCGGCCTACTACGAGCAGTACTTC
j_call: TRBJ1-2; v_call: TRBV19; clone_size: NA; d_call: NA; cdr3_aa: CASSIGPTGLRGYTF; cdr3_nt: TGTGCCAGTAGTATAGGCCCCACAGGCTTAAGAGGCTACACCTTC
j_call: TRBJ2-2; v_call: TRBV18; clone_size: once; d_call: NA; cdr3_aa: CASSPRGGGDTGKLFF; cdr3_nt: TGTGCCAGCTCACCACGGGGAGGCGGAGACACCGGGAAGCTGTTTTTT
j_call: TRBJ1-6; v_call: TRBV6-1; clone_size: once; d_call: NA; cdr3_aa: CASSELPENSPLHF; cdr3_nt: TGTGCCAGCAGTGAATTGCCGGAGAATTCACCCCTCCACTTT
j_call: TRBJ1-2; v_call: TRBV27; clone_size: NA; d_call: TRBD1; cdr3_aa: CASRDRRNYGYTF; cdr3_nt: TGTGCCAGCAGGGACAGGCGAAACTATGGCTACACCTTC
j_call: TRBJ1-5; v_call: TRBV11-2; clone_size: NA; d_call: NA; cdr3_aa: CASSGGYSNQPQHF; cdr3_nt: TGTGCCAGCAGCGGTGGGTATAGCAATCAGCCCCAGCATTTT
j_call: TRBJ1-6; v_call: TRBV11-2; clone_size: NA; d_call: NA; cdr3_aa: CASGGSPLHF; cdr3_nt: TGTGCCAGCGGGGGGTCACCCCTCCACTTT
j_call: TRBJ1-2; v_call: TRBV7-2; clone_size: NA; d_call: NA; cdr3_aa: CASSSRDPRLNYGYTF; cdr3_nt: TGTGCCAGCAGCTCCCGGGACCCGAGATTGAACTATGGCTACACCTTC
j_call: TRBJ2-1; v_call: TRBV6-5; clone_size: NA; d_call: NA; cdr3_aa: CASNQGSEQFF; cdr3_nt: TGTGCCAGCAATCAGGGTAGTGAGCAGTTCTTC
j_call: TRBJ1-5; v_call: TRBV2; clone_size: many; d_call: TRBD1; cdr3_aa: CASSMDRGHQPQHF; cdr3_nt: TGTGCCAGCAGTATGGACAGGGGGCATCAGCCCCAGCATTTT
j_call: TRBJ1-4; v_call: TRBV5-1; clone_size: NA; d_call: NA; cdr3_aa: CASSLVSGPAELFF; cdr3_nt: TGCGCCAGCAGCTTGGTAAGCGGGCCGGCCGAACTGTTTTTT